This T cell receptor (beta chain) originates from a study of control samples from healthy donors and cancer patients. Germline CDR1 SGHRS, CDR2 YFSETQ. V shed 3 bases and J shed 4 bases, with 26 bases lying between them. This CDR3 is 19 amino acids long. TCRdb keeps only in-frame clones here, not all; method: immunoSEQ multiplex PCR. The profile shows some 71,000 clones, just under 90% of them singletons. V and J are TRBV5-1 and TRBJ1-3; perhaps TRBD1 as D (5 bases). This TCR derives from a man between 60 and 75 years old with lung cancer. Sequenced: PBMCs. CDR3: CASSWDSLGQLSTGNTIYF. CDR3 sequence (DNA): TGCGCCAGCAGCTGGGACTCCTTGGGGCAGCTTAGTACGGGAAACACCATATATTTT.